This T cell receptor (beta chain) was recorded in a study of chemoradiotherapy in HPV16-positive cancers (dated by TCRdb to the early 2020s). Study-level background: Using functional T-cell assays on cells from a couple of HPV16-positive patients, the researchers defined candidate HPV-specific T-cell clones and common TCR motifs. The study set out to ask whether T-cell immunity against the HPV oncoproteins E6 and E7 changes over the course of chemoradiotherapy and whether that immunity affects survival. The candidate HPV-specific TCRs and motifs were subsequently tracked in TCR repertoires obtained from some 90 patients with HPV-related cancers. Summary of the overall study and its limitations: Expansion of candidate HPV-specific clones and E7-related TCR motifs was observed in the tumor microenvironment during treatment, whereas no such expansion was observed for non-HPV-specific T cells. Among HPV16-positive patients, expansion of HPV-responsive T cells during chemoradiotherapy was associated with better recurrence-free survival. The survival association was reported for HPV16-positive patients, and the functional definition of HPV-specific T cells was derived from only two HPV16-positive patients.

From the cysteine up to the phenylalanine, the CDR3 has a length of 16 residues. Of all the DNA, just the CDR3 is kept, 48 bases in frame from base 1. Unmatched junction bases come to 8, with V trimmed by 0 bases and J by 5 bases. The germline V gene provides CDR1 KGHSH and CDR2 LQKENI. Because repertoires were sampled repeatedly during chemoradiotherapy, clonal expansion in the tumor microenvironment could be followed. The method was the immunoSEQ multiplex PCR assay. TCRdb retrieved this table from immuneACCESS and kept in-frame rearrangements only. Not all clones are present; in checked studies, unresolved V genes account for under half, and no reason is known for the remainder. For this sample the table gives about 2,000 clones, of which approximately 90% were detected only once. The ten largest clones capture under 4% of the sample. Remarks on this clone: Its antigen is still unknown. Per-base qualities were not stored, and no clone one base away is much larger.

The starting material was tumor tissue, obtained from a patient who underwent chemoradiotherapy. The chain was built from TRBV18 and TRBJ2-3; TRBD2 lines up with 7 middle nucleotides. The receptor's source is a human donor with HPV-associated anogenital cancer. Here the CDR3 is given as CASSPPRGSIGDTQYF. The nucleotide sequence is TGTGCCAGCTCACCACCTCGCGGGAGTATTGGAGATACGCAGTATTTT.